Below are 22 T cell receptor beta chains sequenced from a single sample in a study of T cell clones after liver transplantation. Sequencing was performed with immunoSEQ multiplex PCR; in TCRdb, only in-frame clones are kept and a portion is missing. The table shows more than 95,000 clones, with roughly 80% occurring only once. Here the sequenced sample was CD4+ T cells from blood, taken before liver transplant. These receptors were collected from a human donor who received a liver transplant.

The V gene is TRBV27, the J gene TRBJ1-5, with D unresolved. The germline gives CDR1 MNHEY, CDR2 SMNVEV (reference sequence). V was trimmed by 2 bases and J by 5 bases, leaving 7 bases between them. This CDR3 is built from 13 residues. CDR3 sequence reads: CASSLNRDQPQHF. In nucleotides, the CDR3 is TGTGCCAGCAGTTTAAATAGGGATCAGCCCCAGCATTTT.

The chain has TRBV7-9 and TRBJ1-3, with D uncertain. CDR1 is SEHNR, CDR2 FQNEAQ, per germline (reference sequence). Trimming removed 5 bases at V and 0 bases at J, with 8 bases between. There are 14 residues in the CDR3. CDR3 sequence reads: CASSPPPSGNTIYF. CDR3 DNA sequence: TGTGCCAGCAGCCCCCCTCCCTCTGGAAACACCATATATTTT. Combining the CDR3 with reference TRBV7-9 and TRBJ1-3 gives the whole variable domain DTGVSQNPRHKITKRGQNVTFRCDPISEHNRLYWYRQTLGQGPEFLTYFQNEAQLEKSRLLSDRFSAERPKGSFSTLEIQRTEQGDSAMYLCASSPPPSGNTIYFGEGSWLTVV.

The rearrangement uses TRBV5-1 and TRBJ1-3; TRBD1 might be the D (6 bases). The V and J ends lost 4 bases and 3 bases respectively, with 17 bases between them. This CDR3 comprises 16 residues. Germline V gene data show CDR1 as SGHRS and CDR2 as YFSETQ. For the CDR3, the DNA is TGCGCCAGCAGCCCACCACAGGGAACCAGTGGAAACACCATATATTTT. The encoded protein is CASSPPQGTSGNTIYF.

This chain joins TRBV15 and TRBJ2-2; TRBD2 agrees at 13 bases. Germline V gene data show CDR1 as LNHNV and CDR2 as YYDKDF (reference sequence). Trimming at V came to 3 bases and at J to 7 bases, leaving 8 bases not matched to a gene. The CDR3 is made up of 17 amino acids. Here the CDR3 reads CATSSAGLAGAHGELFF. The CDR3 bases are TGTGCCACCAGCAGCGCCGGACTAGCGGGGGCACACGGGGAGCTGTTTTTT.

The chain is built from TRBV7-3 and TRBJ2-2; 7 nucleotides line up with TRBD1. CDR3 length equals 15 residues. Unmatched junction bases numbered 6, after V lost 5 bases and J lost 3 bases. CDR1 is SGHTA, CDR2 FQGTGA, per germline. The CDR3 DNA reads as TGTGCCAGCAGCACGGACAGGTTCGACACCGGGGAGCTGTTTTTT. Translating it yields CASSTDRFDTGELFF.

The chain recombines TRBV6-5 with TRBJ1-5; 8 bases match TRBD1. V was clipped by 4 bases and J by 7 bases; unmatched bases: 9. The CDR3 spans 15 residues. CDR1 is MNHEY, CDR2 SVGAGI, per germline. CDR3 in amino acids: CASSSPGGTGQPQHF. The CDR3 coding sequence is TGTGCCAGCAGTTCCCCGGGGGGGACAGGACAGCCCCAGCATTTT.

Of note for this clone: Germline is not matched at one junction end, which may reflect a read error. The chain combines TRBV7-2 with TRBJ2-1, with 7 nucleotides matching TRBD1. Germline V gene sequence: CDR1 SGHTA, CDR2 FQGNSA. There are 15 residues in the CDR3. The CDR3 reads CASRLGAGGYNEQFF. CDR3 nucleotides: TGTGCCAGCAGATTAGGGGCAGGGGGATACAATGAGCAGTTCTTC.

J is TRBJ2-5 and V is TRBV7-2; TRBD1 is a possible D gene (6 bases). Trimming removed 3 bases from V and 2 bases from J, with 13 bases in between. The CDR3 consists of 15 residues. Germline V CDR1 and CDR2: SGHTA, FQGNSA. Here the CDR3 DNA reads TGTGCCAGCAGCTTTGGGCAGGGGCGTCAAGAGACCCAGTACTTC. This codes for CASSFGQGRQETQYF.

The chain employs TRBV7-8 and TRBJ2-7; D may be TRBD2 (5 bases). The CDR3 has 15 residues. From germline, CDR1 is SGHVS and CDR2 FQNEAQ. The V end lost 3 bases, the J end lost 7 bases, and 19 bases lay between the germline ends. The CDR3 spells CASSFSPNLREEQYF. The CDR3 nucleotides read TGTGCCAGCAGCTTCTCGCCGAACCTTCGGGAAGAGCAGTACTTC.

The V and J genes are TRBV5-1 and TRBJ2-1, with 9 bases matching TRBD1. CDR1 and CDR2 (germline): SGHRS, YFSETQ. This CDR3 region has 16 residues. The trim removed 4 bases at V and 5 bases at J, leaving 10 bases unmatched. CDR3 coding DNA: TGCGCCAGCAGCCAGGGGACAGGGCTCCCAAACAATGAGCAGTTCTTC. Its protein product is CASSQGTGLPNNEQFF.

The rearrangement joins TRBV9 to TRBJ2-2; 8 bases map to TRBD2. J lost 5 bases, V lost 0 bases, and 6 bases had no gene match. The germline CDR1 and CDR2 sequences are SGDLS and YYNGEE. This CDR3 is built from 16 residues. The CDR3 DNA reads as TGTGCCAGCAGCGTAGGTGAGACTAGCGTTACCGGGGAGCTGTTTTTT. Translating it yields CASSVGETSVTGELFF. Complete variable domain (other parts from reference TRBV9 and TRBJ2-2): DSGVTQTPKHLITATGQRVTLRCSPRSGDLSVYWYQQSLDQGLQFLIQYYNGEERAKGNILERFSAQQFPDLHSELNLSSLELGDSALYFCASSVGETSVTGELFFGEGSRLTVL.

This clone came up a few times. The chain has TRBV5-1 and TRBJ1-2, with no clear D. This CDR3 has 15 amino acids. V shed 3 bases and J shed 6 bases, with 18 bases lying between them. From germline, CDR1 is SGHRS and CDR2 YFSETQ. CDR3 region: CASSSYRAGRDGYTF. The CDR3 DNA reads TGCGCCAGCAGCTCGTATCGGGCAGGCCGGGATGGCTACACCTTC.

A single count supports this clone. The V and J genes are TRBV7-2 and TRBJ2-1; the D is unclear. The CDR3 has 16 residues. V gave up 1 base and J gave up 3 bases, with 13 bases separating them. In germline, CDR1 is SGHTA, CDR2 FQGNSA. The CDR3 DNA reads as TGTGCCAGCAGCTTAGAAGGAGCCGTGATCTACAATGAGCAGTTCTTC. This gives the protein CASSLEGAVIYNEQFF.

This chain joins TRBV7-2 and TRBJ2-7; 13 bases are shared with TRBD2. CDR1 and CDR2 from the germline V gene are SGHTA and FQGNSA. The CDR3 contains 15 residues. V lost 1 base, J lost 3 bases, and 0 bases stayed unmatched. The chain's CDR3 is CASSLGTSGGYEQYF. The CDR3, as DNA: TGTGCCAGCAGCTTAGGGACTAGCGGGGGCTACGAGCAGTACTTC.

CDR3 sequence reads: CASRRGGTDEQYF. DNA for the CDR3: TGTGCCAGCAGGCGGGGGGGCACCGACGAGCAGTACTTC. This sequence joins TRBV7-2 and TRBJ2-7; 9 bases match TRBD2. After removal of 6 bases from V and 5 bases from J, the junction contained 5 bases not matched to a gene. CDR1 and CDR2 from the germline V gene are SGHTA and FQGNSA. The CDR3 contains 13 residues.

Comments on this clone: Different DNA sequences within this sample yield the same CDR3. This rearrangement joins TRBV5-1 to TRBJ1-1; D not resolved. V was trimmed by 0 bases and J by 2 bases, leaving 14 bases between them. The CDR3 has 16 amino acids. CDR1 and CDR2 (germline): SGHRS, YFSETQ. The CDR3 bases are TGCGCCAGCAGCTTGGTCGGACGGAGACTTAACACTGAAGCTTTCTTT. It translates to CASSLVGRRLNTEAFF.

The chain uses TRBV7-2 and TRBJ2-3, with a tentative D call TRBD2 (5 bases). Trimming pared 4 bases from V and 5 bases from J, leaving 10 bases between. This CDR3 has 13 residues. Germline V lookup: CDR1 SGHTA, CDR2 FQGNSA. The DNA for the CDR3 is TGTGCCAGCAGCTACTCTCGGGGAGATACGCAGTATTTT. The encoded protein is CASSYSRGDTQYF.

This rearrangement joins TRBV11-3 to TRBJ2-1, with unresolved D. CDR1 SGHNT and CDR2 YENEEA come from the germline V gene. The ends were cut back, 6 bases at V and 5 bases at J, with 11 bases in the middle. CDR3 size: 13 residues. For the CDR3, the DNA is TGTGCCAGCAGTCACGTACTTGACAATGAGCAGTTCTTC. This sequence encodes CASSHVLDNEQFF.

The chain carries TRBV11-1 and TRBJ2-1, with unresolved D. The CDR3 loop spans 15 amino acids. V lost 5 bases to trimming and J lost 1 base, with 12 bases between them. CDR1 and CDR2 (germline): SGHAT, FQDESV (reference sequence). CDR3 loop: CASSVKPESYNEQFF. CDR3 bases: TGTGCCAGCAGCGTCAAGCCAGAATCCTACAATGAGCAGTTCTTC.

The chain uses TRBV14 and TRBJ2-7, with D possibly matching TRBD2 (5 bases). Germline CDR1 SGHDN, CDR2 FVKESK. The V gene lost 4 bases and the J gene lost 5 bases, with 18 bases spanning the gap. The CDR3 is made up of 15 amino acids. The CDR3 DNA reads TGTGCCAGCAGCCCGAGCACCGGACCGGGGAACGAGCAGTACTTC. Residues: CASSPSTGPGNEQYF. Drawing the rest from reference TRBV14 and TRBJ2-7, the complete variable domain is EAGVTQFPSHSVIEKGQTVTLRCDPISGHDNLYWYRRVMGKEIKFLLHFVKESKQDESGMPNNRFLAERTGGTYSTLKVQPAELEDSGVYFCASSPSTGPGNEQYFGPGTRLTVT.

This clone turned up a few times. This chain links TRBV2 with TRBJ2-7, with D hard to call. Germline-derived CDR1 and CDR2 are SNHLY and FYNNEI. The CDR3 consists of 14 residues. V dropped 3 bases and J dropped 0 bases, with 9 bases sitting between them. CDR3 sequence reads: CASSETYLSYEQYF. Written as DNA, the CDR3 is TGTGCCAGCAGTGAGACTTACCTCTCCTACGAGCAGTACTTC.

The CDR3 DNA is TGTGCCAGCTCACCCGGACGGACGCAGAATGAAAAACTGTTTTTT. It translates to CASSPGRTQNEKLFF. The chain has TRBV18 and TRBJ1-4; D call uncertain. From germline, CDR1 is KGHSH and CDR2 LQKENI. This CDR3 has 15 residues. Trimming left V 3 bases short and J 5 bases short, with 13 bases between. Filled out from reference TRBV18 and TRBJ1-4, the complete variable domain reads NAGVMQNPRHLVRRRGQEARLRCSPMKGHSHVYWYRQLPEEGLKFMVYLQKENIIDESGMPKERFSAEFPKEGPSILRIQQVVRGDSAAYFCASSPGRTQNEKLFFGSGTQLSVL.